This T cell receptor beta chain appears in the sequencing data of a study of shared clonotypes between healthy human individuals. Findings and caveats of the study: Between a handful of donors, naive CD4 clonotypes were shared at a level of around 5.2%.

With 4 bases removed from V and 9 bases from J, the gap between germline ends came to 11 bases. The CDR3 loop spans 13 amino acids. CDR1 SGHTS and CDR2 YDEGEE come from the germline V gene. Repertoires were generated with immunoSEQ multiplex PCR, while TCRdb's copy carries only in-frame clones and drops some. This table holds some 2 million clones, just under 95% found once. About this clone itself: Antigen: not known.

Naive CD8 cells lacked CD45RO, underwent positive selection for CCR7 and left out terminally differentiated effector memory CD45RA+ cells. Adult donors, all healthy and HIV-negative, had no recent acute infections or vaccinations. Sequenced input: naive CD8+ T cells sorted from blood. The chain links TRBV5-8 to TRBJ1-6; possibly TRBD1 for D (5 bases). This receptor was obtained from a young man in good health. The CDR3 protein is CASSPLGGSPLHF. DNA of the CDR3: TGTGCCAGCAGCCCCCTCGGGGGTTCACCCCTCCACTTT.